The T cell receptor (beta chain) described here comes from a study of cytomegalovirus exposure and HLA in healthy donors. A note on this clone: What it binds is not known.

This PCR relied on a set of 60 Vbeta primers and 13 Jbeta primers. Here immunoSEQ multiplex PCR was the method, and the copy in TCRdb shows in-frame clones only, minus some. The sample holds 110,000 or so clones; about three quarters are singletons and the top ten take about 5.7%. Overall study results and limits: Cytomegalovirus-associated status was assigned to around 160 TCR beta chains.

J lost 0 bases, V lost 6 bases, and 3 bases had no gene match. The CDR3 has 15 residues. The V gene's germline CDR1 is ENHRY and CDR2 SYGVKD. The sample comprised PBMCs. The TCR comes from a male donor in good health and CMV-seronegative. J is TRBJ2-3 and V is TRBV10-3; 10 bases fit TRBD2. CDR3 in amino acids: CAIRGLAASTDTQYF. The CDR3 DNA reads TGTGCCATCAGAGGACTAGCGGCCAGCACAGATACGCAGTATTTT.